This T cell receptor beta chain was retrieved from a study of human T cells and chemical hapten exposure. Study summary: Scalp application of diphenylcyclopropenone was performed weekly in patients across the entire approximately 23-week study. Patch tests put 0.01% DPC on the upper back, read at 6 days. TCR yield per sample varied, mainly due to pooled library volumes.

The CDR3 length is 15 residues. Looked up from germline, CDR1 is KGHSH and CDR2 is LQKENI. V shed 0 bases and J 1 base; nucleotides not matched to a gene: 1. Unique molecular identifiers were affixed to discrete cDNA molecules within the library. From the reads, TCRdb called clonotypes with MiXCR, one entry per CDR3 protein. The table lists about 3,500 distinct CDR3 sequences, around 52% of them singletons. Treatment in this sample: therapeutic diphenylcyclopropenone sensitization with weekly scalp DPC. Sequences were derived from whole blood, sampled before DPC sensitization or 2, 6, or about 24 weeks after (not recorded which). The chain combines TRBV18 with TRBJ2-7; TRBD1 agrees at 9 bases. This TCR came from an adult with alopecia areata. Some clones in this sample may be carry-over from other donors' samples. This table probably holds off-target reads from a library built for another chain. In nucleotides, the CDR3 is TGTGCCAGCTCACCACCGGGGACAGGGTCCTACGAGCAGTACTTC. Translated, it gives CASSPPGTGSYEQYF.